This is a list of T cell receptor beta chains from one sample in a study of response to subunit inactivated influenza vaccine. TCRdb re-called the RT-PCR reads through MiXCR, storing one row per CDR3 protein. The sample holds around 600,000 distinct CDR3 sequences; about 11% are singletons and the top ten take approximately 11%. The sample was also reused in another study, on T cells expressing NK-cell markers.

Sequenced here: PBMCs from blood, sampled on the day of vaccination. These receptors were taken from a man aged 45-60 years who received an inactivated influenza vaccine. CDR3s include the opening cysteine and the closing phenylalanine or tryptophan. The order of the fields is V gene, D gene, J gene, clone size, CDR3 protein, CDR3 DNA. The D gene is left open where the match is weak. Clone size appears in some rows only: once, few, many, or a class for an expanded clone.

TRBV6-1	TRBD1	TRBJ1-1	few	CASRGTGLNTEAFF	TGTGCCAGCAGGGGGACAGGGTTGAACACTGAAGCTTTCTTT
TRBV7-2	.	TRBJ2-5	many	CASSGDSLFLYQETQYF	TGTGCCAGCAGCGGGGATAGCCTTTTTTTGTACCAAGAGACCCAGTACTTC
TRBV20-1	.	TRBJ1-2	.	CSARDLASYGYTF	TGCAGTGCTAGAGATCTGGCGTCCTATGGCTACACCTTC
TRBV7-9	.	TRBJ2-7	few	CASTHPFPNEDEQYF	TGTGCCAGCACCCATCCATTCCCGAATGAGGACGAGCAGTACTTC
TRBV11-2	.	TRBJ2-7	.	CASSFSDSIFAEQYF	TGTGCCAGCAGCTTTTCGGACAGTATTTTTGCTGAGCAGTACTTC
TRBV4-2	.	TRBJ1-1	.	CASSQDGSVMNTEAFF	TGTGCCAGCAGCCAAGATGGCAGCGTGATGAACACTGAAGCTTTCTTT
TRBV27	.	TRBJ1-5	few	CASSRGYTRNQPQHF	TGTGCCAGCAGTCGAGGGTACACCCGCAATCAGCCCCAGCATTTT
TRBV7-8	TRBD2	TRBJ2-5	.	CASSLSTGLGQETQYF	TGTGCCAGCAGCTTATCAACCGGACTAGGCCAAGAGACCCAGTACTTC
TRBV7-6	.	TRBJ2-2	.	CASSLAGGHNTGELFF	TGTGCCAGCAGCTTAGCGGGCGGACACAACACCGGGGAGCTGTTTTTT
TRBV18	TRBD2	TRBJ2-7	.	CASSPTLAGLVEQYF	TGTGCCAGCTCACCAACCTTAGCGGGCTTGGTCGAGCAGTACTTC
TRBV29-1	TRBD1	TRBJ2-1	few	CSVDRRDRAYNEQFF	TGCAGCGTGGACCGTAGGGACAGGGCCTACAATGAGCAGTTCTTC
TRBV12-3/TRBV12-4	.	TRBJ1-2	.	CASSFQGLGYTF	TGTGCCAGCAGTTTCCAGGGGCTTGGCTACACCTTC
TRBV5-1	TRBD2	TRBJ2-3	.	CASSGTSGPSTDTQYF	TGCGCCAGCAGCGGGACTAGCGGCCCTAGCACAGATACGCAGTATTTT
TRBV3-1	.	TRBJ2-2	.	CASSPGAVKGGELFF	TGTGCCAGCAGCCCCGGTGCGGTTAAAGGCGGGGAGCTGTTTTTT
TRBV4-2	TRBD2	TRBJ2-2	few	CASSQALAGYYIGDTGELFF	TGTGCCAGCAGCCAAGCACTAGCGGGATATTATATCGGGGACACCGGGGAGCTGTTTTTT
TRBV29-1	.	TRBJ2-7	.	CSVDGTSSYEQYF	TGCAGCGTGGATGGGACATCTTCCTACGAGCAGTACTTC
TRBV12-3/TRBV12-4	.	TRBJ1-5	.	CASSLAVYSNQPQHF	TGTGCCAGCAGTTTAGCAGTTTATAGCAATCAGCCCCAGCATTTT
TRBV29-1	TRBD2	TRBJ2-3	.	CSVDAAGAGTDTQYF	TGCAGCGTTGATGCAGCGGGAGCGGGCACAGATACGCAGTATTTT
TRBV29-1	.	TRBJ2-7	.	CSVEAGALYEQYF	TGCAGCGTTGAAGCGGGAGCTCTCTACGAGCAGTACTTC
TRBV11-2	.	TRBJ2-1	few	CASSLDFKGFSYNEQFF	TGTGCCAGCAGCTTAGATTTTAAGGGATTCTCCTACAATGAGCAGTTCTTC
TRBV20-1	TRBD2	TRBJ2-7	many	CSANGLAGTREQYF	TGCAGTGCTAACGGCCTAGCGGGGACCCGGGAGCAGTACTTC
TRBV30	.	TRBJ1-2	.	CAWGTKGAYGYTF	TGTGCCTGGGGGACAAAAGGGGCCTATGGCTACACCTTC
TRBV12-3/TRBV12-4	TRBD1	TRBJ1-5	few	CASTRDRASNQPQHF	TGTGCCAGCACCCGAGACAGGGCTAGCAATCAGCCCCAGCATTTT
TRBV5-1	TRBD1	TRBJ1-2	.	CASSLEQGDGYTF	TGCGCCAGCAGCTTGGAACAGGGGGATGGCTACACCTTC
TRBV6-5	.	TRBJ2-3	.	CASRSWTDTQYF	TGTGCCAGCAGATCTTGGACAGATACGCAGTATTTT
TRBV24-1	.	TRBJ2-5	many	CATSDPGALQETQYF	TGTGCCACCAGTGATCCGGGGGCCCTACAAGAGACCCAGTACTTC
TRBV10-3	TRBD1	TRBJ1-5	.	CAISPQGARGQPQHF	TGTGCCATCAGTCCCCAGGGGGCCAGGGGACAGCCCCAGCATTTT
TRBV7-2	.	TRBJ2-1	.	CASSRRVGTAAEQFF	TGTGCCAGCAGCCGCCGCGTGGGGACGGCCGCTGAGCAGTTCTTC
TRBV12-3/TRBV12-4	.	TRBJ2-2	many	CASVGGALNTGELFF	TGTGCCAGCGTTGGGGGGGCTTTGAACACCGGGGAGCTGTTTTTT
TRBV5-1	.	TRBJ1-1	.	CASSLIRGMNTEAFF	TGCGCCAGCAGCTTGATAAGGGGGATGAACACTGAAGCTTTCTTT
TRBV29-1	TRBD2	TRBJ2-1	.	CSARAGPHNEQFF	TGCAGCGCTCGAGCGGGGCCACACAATGAGCAGTTCTTC
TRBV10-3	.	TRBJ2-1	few	CAISESFGDSGSYNEQFF	TGTGCCATCAGTGAAAGTTTTGGCGACAGTGGCTCCTACAATGAGCAGTTCTTC
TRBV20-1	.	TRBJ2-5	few	CSASNSGETQYF	TGCAGTGCATCGAATAGTGGTGAGACCCAGTACTTC
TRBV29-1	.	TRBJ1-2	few	CSVTGTSHGYTF	TGCAGCGTCACGGGGACGTCGCATGGCTACACCTTC
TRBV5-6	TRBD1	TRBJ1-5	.	CASSSTDRRVEPQHF	TGTGCCAGCAGTTCCACGGACAGGAGGGTTGAGCCCCAGCATTTT
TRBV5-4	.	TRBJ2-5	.	CASSLLGSSETQYF	TGTGCCAGCAGCTTGTTGGGTTCCAGTGAGACCCAGTACTTC
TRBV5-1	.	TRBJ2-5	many	CASSLIWGQETQYF	TGCGCCAGCAGCTTGATCTGGGGGCAAGAGACCCAGTACTTC